These T cell receptor beta chains were read from a single sample in a study of shared clonotypes between healthy human individuals. The assay was immunoSEQ multiplex PCR, and TCRdb's table has in-frame clones only and misses some. The sample has some 1.1 million clones, approximately 80% seen once. Source material: memory CD4+ T cells from PBMCs. Source of these receptors: a man aged 18 to 30 in good health. Some clones in this sample may be carry-over from other donors' samples. Both conserved end residues are part of each CDR3. The D gene is left open where the match is weak. Some rows mark clone size as missing; the rest say once, few, many or name a class of expanded clone.

V gene: TRBV11-3
D gene: TRBD2
J gene: TRBJ2-3
clone size: NA
CDR3 protein: CASSLSGTYTDTQYF
CDR3 DNA: TGTGCCAGCAGCTTAAGCGGGACGTACACAGATACGCAGTATTTT

V gene: TRBV4-1
D gene: TRBD1
J gene: TRBJ2-3
clone size: few
CDR3 protein: CASSPGVGRGKNTDTQYF
CDR3 DNA: TGCGCCAGCAGCCCGGGTGTGGGCAGGGGGAAAAACACAGATACGCAGTATTTT

V gene: TRBV4-1
D gene: NA
J gene: TRBJ1-2
clone size: once
CDR3 protein: CARLWRENYGYTF
CDR3 DNA: TGCGCCAGACTCTGGAGGGAGAACTATGGCTACACCTTC

V gene: TRBV28
D gene: NA
J gene: TRBJ1-4
clone size: once
CDR3 protein: CASSLPPGEKLFF
CDR3 DNA: TGTGCCAGCAGTCTCCCCCCGGGTGAAAAACTGTTTTTT

V gene: TRBV10-1
D gene: NA
J gene: TRBJ1-1
clone size: NA
CDR3 protein: CASSEQPMNTEAFF
CDR3 DNA: TGCGCCAGCAGTGAACAGCCCATGAACACTGAAGCTTTCTTT

V gene: TRBV18
D gene: NA
J gene: TRBJ1-2
clone size: NA
CDR3 protein: CASSPAREADGYTF
CDR3 DNA: TGTGCCAGCTCACCTGCTCGGGAGGCGGATGGCTACACCTTC

V gene: TRBV4-1
D gene: NA
J gene: TRBJ1-2
clone size: NA
CDR3 protein: CASSQAHRNGYTF
CDR3 DNA: TGCGCCAGCAGCCAAGCCCACAGAAATGGCTACACCTTC

V gene: TRBV28
D gene: NA
J gene: TRBJ2-1
clone size: NA
CDR3 protein: CASSLPSVGEQFF
CDR3 DNA: TGTGCCAGCAGTTTGCCCTCCGTCGGTGAGCAGTTCTTC

V gene: TRBV4-2
D gene: NA
J gene: TRBJ2-7
clone size: NA
CDR3 protein: CASSQELTYEQYF
CDR3 DNA: TGTGCCAGCAGCCAAGAACTAACCTACGAGCAGTACTTC

V gene: TRBV7-9
D gene: NA
J gene: TRBJ2-2
clone size: NA
CDR3 protein: CASRRSEQTGELFF
CDR3 DNA: TGTGCCAGCAGAAGAAGTGAACAAACCGGGGAGCTGTTTTTT

V gene: TRBV2
D gene: NA
J gene: TRBJ2-7
clone size: NA
CDR3 protein: CASSEVDRTSYEQYF
CDR3 DNA: TGTGCCAGCAGTGAGGTGGACAGAACTTCCTACGAGCAGTACTTC

V gene: TRBV5-6
D gene: NA
J gene: TRBJ2-3
clone size: NA
CDR3 protein: CASSRTDIRYTDTQYF
CDR3 DNA: TGTGCCAGCAGCCGGACTGACATACGATACACAGATACGCAGTATTTT

V gene: TRBV7-9
D gene: NA
J gene: TRBJ1-5
clone size: NA
CDR3 protein: CASSDDRSNQPQHF
CDR3 DNA: TGTGCCAGCAGCGATGACAGAAGCAATCAGCCCCAGCATTTT

V gene: TRBV29-1
D gene: TRBD2
J gene: TRBJ2-5
clone size: NA
CDR3 protein: CSVQRGGGETQYF
CDR3 DNA: TGCAGCGTCCAACGGGGGGGAGGAGAGACCCAGTACTTC

V gene: TRBV28
D gene: TRBD1
J gene: TRBJ2-7
clone size: NA
CDR3 protein: CASSMDRTMGIYEQYF
CDR3 DNA: TGTGCCAGCAGTATGGACAGGACCATGGGGATTTACGAGCAGTACTTC

V gene: TRBV5-1
D gene: NA
J gene: TRBJ2-5
clone size: NA
CDR3 protein: CASSLGVRGLLRGDQYF
CDR3 DNA: TGCGCCAGCAGCTTAGGGGTCAGGGGACTTCTCCGGGGGGACCAGTACTTC

V gene: TRBV7-8
D gene: NA
J gene: TRBJ2-7
clone size: NA
CDR3 protein: CASSLVRGGVEQYF
CDR3 DNA: TGTGCCAGCAGCTTAGTACGGGGTGGAGTCGAGCAGTACTTC

V gene: TRBV4-1
D gene: TRBD2
J gene: TRBJ2-3
clone size: NA
CDR3 protein: CASSQPGLALTDTQYF
CDR3 DNA: TGCGCCAGCAGCCAACCTGGACTAGCGCTCACAGATACGCAGTATTTT

V gene: TRBV28
D gene: NA
J gene: TRBJ1-5
clone size: few
CDR3 protein: CASSQGIQHF
CDR3 DNA: TGTGCCAGCAGTCAAGGAATCCAGCATTTT

V gene: TRBV27
D gene: NA
J gene: TRBJ1-6
clone size: many
CDR3 protein: CASSLGEYNSPLHF
CDR3 DNA: TGTGCCAGCAGTTTGGGGGAATATAATTCACCCCTCCACTTT

V gene: TRBV6-6
D gene: NA
J gene: TRBJ1-1
clone size: NA
CDR3 protein: CASSYPMGPEAFF
CDR3 DNA: TGTGCCAGCAGTTACCCGATGGGTCCGGAAGCTTTCTTT

V gene: TRBV27
D gene: NA
J gene: TRBJ1-2
clone size: few
CDR3 protein: CASSFRGRASTF
CDR3 DNA: TGTGCCAGCAGTTTTCGTGGTCGGGCTAGTACCTTC

V gene: TRBV5-1
D gene: NA
J gene: TRBJ2-3
clone size: NA
CDR3 protein: CASSLQERMTDTQYF
CDR3 DNA: TGCGCCAGCAGTTTACAGGAAAGGATGACGGATACGCAGTATTTT

V gene: TRBV18
D gene: NA
J gene: TRBJ2-7
clone size: NA
CDR3 protein: CASSQSTISYEQYF
CDR3 DNA: TGTGCCAGCTCGCAGTCCACGATCTCCTACGAGCAGTACTTC

V gene: TRBV4-3
D gene: TRBD2
J gene: TRBJ2-7
clone size: NA
CDR3 protein: CASSHERLAVTYEQYF
CDR3 DNA: TGCGCCAGCAGCCATGAAAGACTAGCGGTAACCTACGAGCAGTACTTC

V gene: TRBV7-3
D gene: TRBD1
J gene: TRBJ1-1
clone size: NA
CDR3 protein: CASSAQGQGVTEAFF
CDR3 DNA: TGTGCCAGCAGCGCCCAAGGACAGGGGGTCACTGAAGCTTTCTTT

V gene: TRBV7-9
D gene: NA
J gene: TRBJ1-1
clone size: few
CDR3 protein: CASSPGLINTEAFF
CDR3 DNA: TGTGCCAGCAGCCCGGGACTTATAAACACTGAAGCTTTCTTT

V gene: TRBV28
D gene: NA
J gene: TRBJ2-5
clone size: NA
CDR3 protein: CASSGTRGTQYF
CDR3 DNA: TGTGCCAGCAGTGGGACCAGGGGGACCCAGTACTTC

V gene: TRBV7-9
D gene: TRBD1
J gene: TRBJ1-1
clone size: NA
CDR3 protein: CASSTLQGVGTEAFF
CDR3 DNA: TGTGCCAGCAGCACACTACAGGGGGTGGGCACTGAAGCTTTCTTT

V gene: TRBV4-1
D gene: NA
J gene: TRBJ1-4
clone size: few
CDR3 protein: CASSQSLAREGEKLFF
CDR3 DNA: TGCGCCAGCAGCCAGTCTCTGGCAAGGGAGGGGGAAAAACTGTTTTTT

V gene: TRBV28
D gene: NA
J gene: TRBJ1-4
clone size: NA
CDR3 protein: CASSSRQPLELFF
CDR3 DNA: TGTGCCAGCAGTTCCAGACAGCCGCTTGAACTGTTTTTT

V gene: TRBV5-1
D gene: TRBD1
J gene: TRBJ1-1
clone size: NA
CDR3 protein: CASSSVTGGPTEAFF
CDR3 DNA: TGCGCCAGCAGCTCGGTGACAGGGGGTCCCACAGAAGCTTTCTTT

V gene: TRBV7-4
D gene: TRBD2
J gene: TRBJ2-5
clone size: NA
CDR3 protein: CASTPRGAGGWGTQYF
CDR3 DNA: TGTGCCAGCACCCCGAGGGGAGCGGGAGGGTGGGGGACCCAGTACTTC

V gene: TRBV7-3
D gene: NA
J gene: TRBJ2-2
clone size: NA
CDR3 protein: CASRLMGSPKHTGELFF
CDR3 DNA: TGTGCCAGCAGACTCATGGGGTCCCCAAAACACACCGGGGAGCTGTTTTTT